These T cell receptor beta chains were read from a single sample in a study of regulatory T cells in long-lasting Graves disease. TCRdb reprocessed the multiplex PCR reads with MiXCR, giving one entry per CDR3 protein. The profile covers 400,000 to 500,000 distinct CDR3 sequences, with about 15% appearing a single time and approximately 17% taken by the ten largest. A further study also used this sample, focusing on T cells in Graves' hyperthyroidism and ophthalmopathy.

This material consisted of peripheral blood mononuclear cells (PBMCs), taken at new diagnosis, from a patient treated with antithyroid drugs. Source of these receptors: a woman aged 50 to 60 with Graves disease. CDR3s include the opening cysteine and the closing phenylalanine or tryptophan.

19	TRBV7-8	TRBJ2-7	CASSFLLRVQGLGAYEQYF
15	TRBV12-3/TRBV12-4	TRBJ2-5	CASSLVTGGGETQYF
17	TRBV5-1	TRBJ2-3	CASSLRGTAGSTDTQYF
14	TRBV5-8	TRBJ2-3	CASDPGTGADTQYF
14	TRBV5-1	TRBJ1-1	CASSRNGGHTEAFF
14	TRBV3-1	TRBJ2-5	CASSQAFGQETQYF
14	TRBV30	TRBJ1-4	CAFNRAATNEKLFF
17	TRBV7-6	TRBJ2-2	CASSSLRTSGRPGELFF
15	TRBV14	TRBJ2-3	CASSQEWGFTDTQYF
13	TRBV2	TRBJ1-1	CASSLTHNTEAFF
13	TRBV10-1	TRBJ2-1	CASSPGPDNEQFF
15	TRBV29-1	TRBJ2-5	CSVDGAAEIQETQYF
13	TRBV29-1	TRBJ1-2	CSVERDSNYGYTF
16	TRBV3-1	TRBJ2-5	CASSQVGRQIEETQYF
15	TRBV5-1	TRBJ2-1	CASSLEDPISNEQFF
17	TRBV19	TRBJ2-4	CASSTRERDLAKNIQYF
11	TRBV30	TRBJ1-2	CAWDVGYGYTF
12	TRBV7-9	TRBJ2-4	CTSSTQGDIQYF
13	TRBV14	TRBJ2-1	CASSPTSAGGQFF
13	TRBV28	TRBJ2-7	CASSLYRGPEQYF
18	TRBV28	TRBJ1-1	CASSLVGQGFVSDTEAFF
16	TRBV5-4	TRBJ2-2	CGSSLEWTGGTGELFF
16	TRBV9	TRBJ2-1	CASSVALLAGGYEQFF
14	TRBV5-1	TRBJ2-2	CASSLVGSTGELFF
15	TRBV6-5	TRBJ2-2	CASSYGSGGTGELFF
17	TRBV27	TRBJ2-1	CASSQSGLAGEGREQFF
15	TRBV5-1	TRBJ2-5	CASSSNWAGQETQYF
14	TRBV5-1	TRBJ1-1	CASSLGGRDRGAFF
18	TRBV7-9	TRBJ1-5	CASSAIRDPGHEDQPQHF
15	TRBV7-2	TRBJ2-7	CASSPLRGPSYEQYF
15	TRBV11-2	TRBJ1-4	CASSSTGGASGKLFF
19	TRBV12-3/TRBV12-4	TRBJ2-2	CASRSPGLAGGPGTGELFF
15	TRBV7-9	TRBJ2-7	CASSHPLAGGDEQYF
14	TRBV6-1	TRBJ2-5	CASMLGRVMETQYF
12	TRBV12-5	TRBJ1-2	CASGPGTGSYTF
15	TRBV9	TRBJ1-6	CASSVDGSYNSPLHF
14	TRBV6-1	TRBJ1-1	CASSEDRVNTEAFF
15	TRBV10-3	TRBJ1-4	CAISEGKGRFEKLFF
14	TRBV5-1	TRBJ2-7	CASSPGPQSYEQYF
16	TRBV28	TRBJ2-2	CASSPISILPTGELFF
13	TRBV7-9	TRBJ2-1	CASSLEWKYEQFF
14	TRBV6-1	TRBJ1-5	CASSNGGGNQPQHF
14	TRBV2	TRBJ1-5	CASSGTGMNQPQHF
20	TRBV27	TRBJ1-6	CASGLGTGGNAYLYNSPLHF
16	TRBV5-1	TRBJ2-5	CASSGSRQSLQETQYF
14	TRBV3-1	TRBJ1-1	CASSQRQQNTEAFF
19	TRBV11-2	TRBJ2-7	CASSLGPGLAGDFSYEQYF
13	TRBV6-2/TRBV6-3	TRBJ2-1	CAADEPFRNEQFF
16	TRBV5-1	TRBJ2-1	CASSLVSASSYNEQFF
16	TRBV24-1	TRBJ2-1	CATSDWGTSSYNEQFF
16	TRBV27	TRBJ2-1	CASSLLAGVDYNEQFF
18	TRBV20-1	TRBJ2-5	CSARGEVAGGWGQETQYF
14	TRBV13	TRBJ2-5	CASSLGTGVETQYF
15	TRBV29-1	TRBJ2-2	CSVESPEKKTGELFF